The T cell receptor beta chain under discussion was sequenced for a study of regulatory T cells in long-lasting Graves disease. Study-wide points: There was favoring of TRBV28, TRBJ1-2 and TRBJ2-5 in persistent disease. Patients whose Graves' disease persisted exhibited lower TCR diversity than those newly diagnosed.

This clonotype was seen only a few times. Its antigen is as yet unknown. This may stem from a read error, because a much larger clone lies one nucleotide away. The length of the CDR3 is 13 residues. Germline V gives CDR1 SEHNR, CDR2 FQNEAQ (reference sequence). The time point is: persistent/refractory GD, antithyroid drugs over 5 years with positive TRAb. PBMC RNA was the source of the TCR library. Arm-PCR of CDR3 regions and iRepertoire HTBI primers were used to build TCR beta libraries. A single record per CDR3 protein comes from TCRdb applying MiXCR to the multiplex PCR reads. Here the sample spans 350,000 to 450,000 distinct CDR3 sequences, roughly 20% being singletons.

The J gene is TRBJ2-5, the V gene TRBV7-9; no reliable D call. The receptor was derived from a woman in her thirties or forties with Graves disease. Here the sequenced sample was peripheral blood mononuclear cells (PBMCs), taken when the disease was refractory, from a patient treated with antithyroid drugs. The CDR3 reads CTSSLRPDETQYF. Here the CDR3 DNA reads TGTACCAGCAGCTTACGCCCCGACGAGACCCAGTACTTC.